Listed below are T cell receptor beta chains from one sample, sequenced in a study of vaccination effects on CD4 cells after COVID-19. The protocol was immunoSEQ multiplex PCR, while the TCRdb copy is restricted to in-frame clones and leaves out a portion. This sample has tens of thousands of clones, with roughly 80% found just once. These receptors' antigens are unknown. The specimen comprised CD4+ T cells from PBMCs cultured with a peptide pool, sampled before COVID-19 vaccination. The origin of the receptors is a human donor who had a prior SARS-CoV-2 infection. Both conserved end residues are part of each CDR3. The order of the fields is D gene, J gene, V gene, CDR3 protein. A D gene is named only where the DNA matches it firmly.

d_gene: .; j_gene: TRBJ2-2; v_gene: TRBV24-1; CDR3aa: CATSDPYTGELFF
d_gene: .; j_gene: TRBJ2-1; v_gene: TRBV4-2; CDR3aa: CASSQGRRDSSYNEQFF
d_gene: .; j_gene: TRBJ2-7; v_gene: TRBV4-3; CDR3aa: CASSQVRGSDEQYF
d_gene: .; j_gene: TRBJ2-7; v_gene: TRBV5-4; CDR3aa: CASSLMTNPSEQYF
d_gene: .; j_gene: TRBJ1-4; v_gene: TRBV4-1; CDR3aa: CASSQVNEKLFF
d_gene: TRBD2; j_gene: TRBJ2-2; v_gene: TRBV4-1; CDR3aa: CASSQGRAGVLGELFF
d_gene: .; j_gene: TRBJ2-2; v_gene: TRBV7-8; CDR3aa: CASSLDRERAGELFF
d_gene: .; j_gene: TRBJ2-7; v_gene: TRBV19; CDR3aa: CASSIAWRTDARITYEQYF
d_gene: TRBD1; j_gene: TRBJ2-4; v_gene: TRBV30; CDR3aa: CAWEPGQINIQYF
d_gene: .; j_gene: TRBJ1-2; v_gene: TRBV10-3; CDR3aa: CAIGAGLEYGYTF
d_gene: .; j_gene: TRBJ2-5; v_gene: TRBV13; CDR3aa: CASSLMQGGRRQETQYF
d_gene: .; j_gene: TRBJ2-7; v_gene: TRBV21-1; CDR3aa: CASSKSSAEQYF
d_gene: TRBD2; j_gene: TRBJ2-7; v_gene: TRBV28; CDR3aa: CASRTPLAGVAEQYF
d_gene: TRBD1; j_gene: TRBJ2-1; v_gene: TRBV11-2; CDR3aa: CASSWDRELGEQFF
d_gene: .; j_gene: TRBJ1-1; v_gene: TRBV27; CDR3aa: CASSLSTGRNTEAFF
d_gene: .; j_gene: TRBJ2-1; v_gene: TRBV19; CDR3aa: CASNRENYNEQFF
d_gene: .; j_gene: TRBJ2-3; v_gene: TRBV7-9; CDR3aa: CASHFSGTDTQYF
d_gene: TRBD2; j_gene: TRBJ2-1; v_gene: TRBV7-3; CDR3aa: CASSPVAGGPSDEQFF
d_gene: .; j_gene: TRBJ2-7; v_gene: TRBV30; CDR3aa: CAWNFANEQYF
d_gene: TRBD2; j_gene: TRBJ2-3; v_gene: TRBV2; CDR3aa: CASSVASGRRDTQYF
d_gene: TRBD1; j_gene: TRBJ1-5; v_gene: TRBV7-9; CDR3aa: CASSSQGGNQPQHF
d_gene: .; j_gene: TRBJ1-1; v_gene: TRBV29-1; CDR3aa: CSVMEGWAYTEAFF
d_gene: .; j_gene: TRBJ2-1; v_gene: TRBV11-2; CDR3aa: CASSLLAGLLDEQFF
d_gene: TRBD2; j_gene: TRBJ2-5; v_gene: TRBV29-1; CDR3aa: CSVDPLAGVQETQYF
d_gene: .; j_gene: TRBJ2-2; v_gene: TRBV6-1; CDR3aa: CASSESALSGNTGELFF
d_gene: .; j_gene: TRBJ2-7; v_gene: TRBV7-2; CDR3aa: CASSLTRGEQYF
d_gene: TRBD1; j_gene: TRBJ1-6; v_gene: TRBV12-5; CDR3aa: CASAFGQGINSPLHF
d_gene: .; j_gene: TRBJ1-6; v_gene: TRBV7-2; CDR3aa: CASSSKGTGSSYNSPLHF
d_gene: .; j_gene: TRBJ1-4; v_gene: TRBV30; CDR3aa: CAWSLGWRAEKLFF